One TCR beta chain is described in this entry. Its cognate antigen is unknown. TCRdb recomputed calls from the multiplex PCR reads with MiXCR, one row per CDR3 protein. Of 150,000 to 250,000 distinct CDR3 sequences in the sample, around 29% were seen once. This entry is derived from a study of breast tumors, draining lymph nodes, adjacent tissues. Points from the study as a whole: Findings are consistent with lymph node origin and intratumoral expansion of most tumor T cells. Compared with basal-like, luminal-like tumors shared significantly more repertoire with nontumor tissue. Tumor T cell lymph node origin was a supported hypothesis, not proven. Tumor TCR diversity was below lymph nodes but above nontumor tissue.

Axillary draining lymph nodes of breast cancer patients supplied the node samples. The germline V and J ends were trimmed by 8 bases and 1 base, with 10 bases remaining between them. This CDR3 has 13 amino acids. Germline loops: CDR1 SGHTA, CDR2 FQGNSA. This chain uses TRBV7-2 with TRBJ2-3, with a weak D call TRBD2 (5 bases). The clonotype comes from a female donor with breast cancer. Some clones in this sample may be carry-over from other donors' samples. The sequenced sample consisted of axillary lymph node tissue. The CDR3 coding sequence is TGTGCCAGCCGGTCTAGCCGCACAGATACGCAGTATTTT. Translating gives CASRSSRTDTQYF.